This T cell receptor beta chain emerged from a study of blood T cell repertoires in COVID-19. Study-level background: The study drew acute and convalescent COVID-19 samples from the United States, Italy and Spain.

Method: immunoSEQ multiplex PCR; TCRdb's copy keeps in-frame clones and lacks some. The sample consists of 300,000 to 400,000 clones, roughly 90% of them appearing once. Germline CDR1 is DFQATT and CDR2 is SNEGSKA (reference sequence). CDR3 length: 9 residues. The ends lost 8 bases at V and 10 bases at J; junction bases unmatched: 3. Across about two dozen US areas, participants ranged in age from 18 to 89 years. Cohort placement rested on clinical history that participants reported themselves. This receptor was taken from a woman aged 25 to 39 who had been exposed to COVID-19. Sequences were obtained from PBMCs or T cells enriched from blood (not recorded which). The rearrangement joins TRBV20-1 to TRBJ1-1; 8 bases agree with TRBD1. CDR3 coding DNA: TGCAGTCATGGACAGGGAGCTTTCTTT. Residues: CSHGQGAFF.